In its sample, the clone carrying this T cell receptor beta chain ranks as medium-sized. Some clones are missing from TCRdb's copy, which holds only in-frame ones; the method was immunoSEQ multiplex PCR. The data show around 13,000 clones, roughly 90% seen once. The data are from a study of T cell changes during pregnancy in multiple sclerosis. The CDR3 has 16 amino acids. Trimming removed 1 base at V and 1 base at J, with 13 bases between. The V gene's germline CDR1 is MRHNA and CDR2 SNTAGT. The chain carries TRBV6-4 and TRBJ1-1; D uncertain. The source of this sequence is a female donor in good health, enrolled as a control in a pregnancy study. The starting material was CD8+ T cells from peripheral blood mononuclear cells, obtained after pregnancy. The CDR3 protein is CASSDYSTQPNTEAFF. CDR3 DNA sequence: TGTGCCAGCAGTGACTACTCGACACAACCGAACACTGAAGCTTTCTTT.